This T cell receptor (beta chain) stems from a study of shared clonotypes between healthy human individuals. The wider study: Each donor had three CD4 naive, three CD4 memory, two CD8 naive and one CD8 memory plate.

The CDR3 has 15 amino acids. V gave up 4 bases and J gave up 0 bases; unmatched junction bases: 2. Germline values: CDR1 LNHDA, CDR2 SQIVND (reference sequence). All donors qualified as healthy HIV-negative adults and had experienced no recent acute infections or vaccinations. Deep-level settings were used for running the assay. Original methodology: ImmunoSEQ only sent back junction sequences with no quality scores, so filtering was done differently. TCRdb's copy holds only in-frame clones and misses some; the assay was immunoSEQ multiplex PCR. The V and J calls and clone size were taken over from that table, and D and trimming were inferred from the DNA. The profile shows 2,500,000 or so clones, more than 80% of them singletons.

The clonotype was recovered from a man between 18 and 35 years old in good health. V gene TRBV19 combines with J gene TRBJ1-1; 10 bases are shared with TRBD1. The sample taken for sequencing was naive CD4+ T cells sorted from blood. The sample's subset: CD45RA+ positively selected. CDR3 amino acids: CASSKGQGLNTEAFF. The CDR3 DNA is TGTGCCAGTAGTAAGGGACAGGGGCTGAACACTGAAGCTTTCTTT.